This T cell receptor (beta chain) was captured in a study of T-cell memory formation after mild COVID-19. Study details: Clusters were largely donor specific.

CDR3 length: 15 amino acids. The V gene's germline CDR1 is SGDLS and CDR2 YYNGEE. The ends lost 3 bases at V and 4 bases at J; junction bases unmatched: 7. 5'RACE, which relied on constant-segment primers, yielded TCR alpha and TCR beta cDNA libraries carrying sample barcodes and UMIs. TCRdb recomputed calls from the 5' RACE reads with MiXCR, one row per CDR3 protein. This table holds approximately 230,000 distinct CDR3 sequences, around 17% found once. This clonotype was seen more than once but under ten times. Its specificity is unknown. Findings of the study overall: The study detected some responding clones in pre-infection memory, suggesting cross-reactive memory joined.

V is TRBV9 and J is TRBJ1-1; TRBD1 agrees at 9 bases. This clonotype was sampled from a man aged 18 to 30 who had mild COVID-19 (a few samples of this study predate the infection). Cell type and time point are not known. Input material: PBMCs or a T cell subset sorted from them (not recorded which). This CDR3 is CASSGTGTGLTEAFF. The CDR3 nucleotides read TGTGCCAGCAGCGGCACCGGGACAGGGCTCACTGAAGCTTTCTTT.